These T cell receptor beta chains were read from a single sample in a study of cytomegalovirus exposure and HLA in healthy donors. TCRdb's table, derived via immunoSEQ multiplex PCR, lists solely in-frame clones and lacks some. The sample contains some 120,000 clones, around 90% of which appear only once. Sequencing input: PBMCs. These receptors came from a woman aged 18 to 35 in good health and CMV-seronegative. Both conserved end residues are part of each CDR3. D genes are given only for firm matches. Clone size is stated in some rows and not others, as once, few, many or a class when expanded.

clone size	D gene	J gene	V gene	CDR3 protein	CDR3 DNA
-	-	TRBJ2-2	TRBV9	CASSVAAGRSTGELFF	TGTGCCAGCAGCGTAGCTGCGGGGCGCTCCACCGGGGAGCTGTTTTTT
-	-	TRBJ2-3	TRBV25-1	CASRGGLGLGTDTQYF	TGTGCCAGCAGAGGAGGGTTGGGACTGGGCACAGATACGCAGTATTTT
-	TRBD2	TRBJ2-3	TRBV10-2	CASRGTSGGHPTDTQYF	TGCGCCAGCAGGGGGACTAGCGGGGGGCACCCCACAGATACGCAGTATTTT
once	-	TRBJ2-3	TRBV9	CASSVGGLSTDTQYF	TGTGCCAGCAGCGTAGGGGGGCTTAGCACAGATACGCAGTATTTT
-	TRBD2	TRBJ2-3	TRBV5-1	CASSSRGLAGVTDTQYF	TGCGCCAGCAGCTCCAGGGGACTAGCGGGGGTCACAGATACGCAGTATTTT
-	-	TRBJ2-5	TRBV9	CASSVALASQETQYF	TGTGCCAGCAGCGTAGCGCTAGCTAGCCAAGAGACCCAGTACTTC
-	TRBD1	TRBJ1-1	TRBV30	CAWSPRQGRGTEAFF	TGTGCCTGGAGTCCCCGACAGGGAAGGGGGACTGAAGCTTTCTTT
few	-	TRBJ2-5	TRBV7-2	CASSFMETQYF	TGTGCCAGCAGCTTTATGGAGACCCAGTACTTC
-	TRBD1	TRBJ2-7	TRBV5-6	CASSPRQGGSYEQYF	TGTGCCAGCAGCCCCAGACAGGGGGGGTCCTACGAGCAGTACTTC
-	-	TRBJ1-6	TRBV30	CAWSPSDTPYNSPLHF	TGTGCCTGGAGTCCGTCGGACACCCCCTATAATTCACCCCTCCACTTT
-	TRBD1	TRBJ2-7	TRBV5-6	CASSLPGQGQLRSYEQYF	TGTGCCAGCAGCTTACCGGGACAGGGTCAACTTCGCTCCTACGAGCAGTACTTC
-	TRBD1	TRBJ2-1	TRBV28	CASRRSGTGGLYNEQFF	TGTGCCAGCAGACGTAGCGGGACAGGGGGCCTCTACAATGAGCAGTTCTTC
-	-	TRBJ2-6	TRBV9	CASSVYGSGANVLTF	TGTGCCAGCAGCGTATACGGCTCTGGGGCCAACGTCCTGACTTTC
-	-	TRBJ2-4	TRBV2	CATQGDIQYF	TGTGCCACCCAAGGGGACATTCAGTACTTC
-	-	TRBJ1-1	TRBV4-1	CASTQTDRNTEAFF	TGCGCCAGCACTCAGACGGACAGGAACACTGAAGCTTTCTTT
-	TRBD2	TRBJ2-1	TRBV27	CASSFSSGGKKFF	TGTGCCAGCAGTTTCTCGTCGGGGGGGAAGAAGTTCTTC
few	TRBD1	TRBJ2-5	TRBV10-3	CAISPGTATQETQYF	TGTGCCATCAGCCCCGGGACAGCAACCCAAGAGACCCAGTACTTC
-	-	TRBJ1-3	TRBV30	CAWAGYRNTIYF	TGTGCCTGGGCAGGGTATAGAAACACCATATATTTT
-	-	TRBJ1-2	TRBV4-1	CASSQDAGLRRGYTF	TGCGCCAGCAGCCAAGACGCTGGACTCCGGCGGGGCTACACCTTC
-	TRBD2	TRBJ2-2	TRBV9	CASSNGLAGALGTGELFF	TGTGCCAGCAGCAACGGACTAGCGGGAGCATTGGGCACCGGGGAGCTGTTTTTT
once	-	TRBJ2-1	TRBV6-6	CASSLARGNEQFF	TGTGCCAGCAGTTTAGCACGAGGGAATGAGCAGTTCTTC
-	TRBD2	TRBJ2-1	TRBV2	CASSEMASGSMDEQFF	TGTGCCAGCAGTGAAATGGCTAGCGGGAGCATGGATGAGCAGTTCTTC
once	-	TRBJ2-1	TRBV4-1	CASSQGEGGPYNEQFF	TGCGCCAGCAGCCAAGGAGAGGGGGGGCCCTACAATGAGCAGTTCTTC
-	-	TRBJ2-1	TRBV5-1	CASSSTTYNEQFF	TGCGCCAGCAGCTCAACTACGTACAATGAGCAGTTCTTC
-	-	TRBJ1-4	TRBV7-9	CASSQGFEGRVEKLFF	TGTGCCAGCAGCCAAGGATTCGAGGGTAGAGTGGAAAAACTGTTTTTT
-	TRBD2	TRBJ2-1	TRBV28	CASREGGSYNEQFF	TGTGCCAGCCGGGAGGGGGGTTCCTACAATGAGCAGTTCTTC
-	TRBD2	TRBJ2-3	TRBV6-6	CASSYSHAGGTDTQYF	TGTGCCAGCAGTTACTCGCATGCGGGAGGCACAGATACGCAGTATTTT
-	-	TRBJ1-1	TRBV28	CATNPRGTEAFF	TGTGCCACCAACCCCAGGGGCACTGAAGCTTTCTTT
once	-	TRBJ1-2	TRBV14	CASSQARSYGYTF	TGTGCCAGCAGCCAGGCCAGAAGCTATGGCTACACCTTC
-	TRBD2	TRBJ2-1	TRBV7-8	CASSSGGRGNEQFF	TGTGCCAGCAGCTCGGGAGGGCGGGGCAATGAGCAGTTCTTC
-	-	TRBJ2-7	TRBV6-1	CASSEQSRRNF	TGTGCCAGCAGTGAGCAGAGTCGGAGGAACTTC
once	-	TRBJ2-1	TRBV27	CASSDVSTRIEQFF	TGTGCCAGCAGTGACGTGAGTACGCGGATAGAGCAGTTCTTC
-	TRBD2	TRBJ2-3	TRBV29-1	CSVRRWAGESGDTQYF	TGCAGCGTGAGACGATGGGCGGGAGAGAGTGGAGATACGCAGTATTTT
-	-	TRBJ1-2	TRBV2	CASSEGRHGYTF	TGTGCCAGCAGTGAAGGGAGGCATGGCTACACCTTC
-	-	TRBJ1-1	TRBV29-1	CSGGPDTEAFF	TGCAGCGGGGGGCCGGACACTGAAGCTTTCTTT
-	-	TRBJ2-1	TRBV18	CASSPPSGEAYNEQFF	TGTGCCAGCTCACCACCATCCGGGGAGGCCTACAATGAGCAGTTCTTC